These 11 T cell receptor beta chains share one sample of origin, sequenced in a study of shared clonotypes between healthy human individuals. Libraries were prepared by immunoSEQ multiplex PCR; TCRdb keeps only in-frame clonotypes and omits some of them. The data show roughly 2 million clones, approximately 94% seen once. CD45RO-negative, CCR7-positively selected cells formed the naive CD8 fraction, excluding terminally differentiated effector memory CD45RA+ cells. The sequenced sample consisted of naive CD8+ T cells sorted from blood. These receptors were collected from a man aged 18 to 30 in good health.

This chain connects TRBV9 to TRBJ2-7; 14 positions match TRBD2. The CDR3 is 15 residues long. The junction had 3 bases not matched to a gene; V was cut back by 2 bases and J by 5 bases. Germline V gives CDR1 SGDLS, CDR2 YYNGEE. This CDR3 is CASSVWGLAGDEQYF. The CDR3 DNA reads TGTGCCAGCAGCGTCTGGGGACTAGCGGGAGACGAGCAGTACTTC.

J is TRBJ1-2 and V is TRBV4-2, with 9 bases that match TRBD1. The CDR3 length is 16 residues. The ends lost 0 bases at V and 3 bases at J; junction bases unmatched: 5. Germline CDR1 and CDR2: LGHNA and YNFKEQ. The CDR3 sequence is CASSQDRQGEDYGYTF. The CDR3, as DNA: TGTGCCAGCAGCCAAGATCGACAGGGGGAGGACTATGGCTACACCTTC.

The rearrangement links TRBV10-3 to TRBJ2-1; D is undetermined. From germline, CDR1 is ENHRY and CDR2 SYGVKD. This CDR3 comprises 16 residues. Between the trimmed V and J ends, which lost 8 bases and 0 bases, there was a span of 17 bases. The CDR3 spells CAIGTSAGSSYNEQFF. The CDR3 DNA sequence: TGTGCCATCGGAACCTCTGCCGGAAGCTCCTACAATGAGCAGTTCTTC.

This clone was counted once. The V call is TRBV7-8, the J call TRBJ2-1; 10 bases match TRBD2. Germline V lookup: CDR1 SGHVS, CDR2 FQNEAQ. V gave up 5 bases and J gave up 6 bases; unmatched junction bases: 7. The CDR3 extends over 15 amino acids. Written as DNA, the CDR3 is TGTGCCAGCAGCCCACTAGCGGGATACGGCAATGAGCAGTTCTTC. Its translation: CASSPLAGYGNEQFF.

A single count supports this clone. The CDR3 loop reads CASSLFEDSGFDEQYF. CDR3 nucleotides: TGCGCCAGCAGCTTGTTCGAAGACTCGGGTTTCGACGAGCAGTACTTC. The chain carries TRBV5-1 and TRBJ2-7; D not certain. Germline assignment: CDR1 SGHRS and CDR2 YFSETQ. The CDR3 runs to 16 residues. The V end lost 1 base, the J end lost 5 bases, and 19 bases lay between the germline ends.

This rearrangement joins TRBV5-5 to TRBJ2-3, with TRBD2 matching over 9 bases. Germline V lookup: CDR1 SGHKS, CDR2 YYEKEE (reference sequence). The CDR3 runs to 18 residues. With 4 bases clipped from V and 2 bases from J, the junction kept 14 bases outside the gene matches. CDR3 amino acids: CASSAPRGAGGITDTQYF. The CDR3 coding sequence is TGTGCCAGCAGCGCCCCCCGGGGAGCGGGAGGAATCACAGATACGCAGTATTTT.

This clone was found once. Distinct nucleotide sequences in the sample also encode this CDR3. The J gene is TRBJ2-7, the V gene TRBV27; no firm D call. The CDR3 loop spans 13 amino acids. In germline, CDR1 is MNHEY, CDR2 SMNVEV (reference sequence). Trimming took 4 bases from V and 0 from J, leaving 7 bases between them. CDR3 sequence reads: CASSYRASYEQYF. Here the CDR3 DNA reads TGTGCCAGCAGTTATAGGGCCTCCTACGAGCAGTACTTC.

The chain has TRBV13 and TRBJ1-1; tentative D call: TRBD1 (5 bases). Per the germline V gene, CDR1 is PRHDT and CDR2 is FYEKMQ (reference sequence). This CDR3 is built from 15 residues. V was clipped by 4 bases and J by 1 base, with 13 bases between them. The DNA for the CDR3 is TGTGCCAGCAGCTCGCTAGGGGACGGGAACACTGAAGCTTTCTTT. Translated: CASSSLGDGNTEAFF.

The genes are TRBV28 and TRBJ1-5; 7 bases match TRBD1. V shed 5 bases and J 2 bases; nucleotides not matched to a gene: 6. There are 15 residues in the CDR3. Germline CDR1 is MDHEN and CDR2 is SYDVKM. The CDR3 reads CASSEQDRGNQPQHF. CDR3 DNA: TGTGCCAGCAGTGAACAAGACAGGGGCAATCAGCCCCAGCATTTT.

V gene TRBV5-6 combines with J gene TRBJ1-3; D not certain. This CDR3 is built from 14 residues. Germline loops: CDR1 SGHDT, CDR2 YYEEEE. V was shortened by 4 bases and J by 0 bases, with 8 bases between the two germline ends. The CDR3 region is CASSTRSSGNTIYF. CDR3 DNA: TGTGCCAGCAGCACTCGAAGCTCTGGAAACACCATATATTTT. Combining the CDR3 with reference TRBV5-6 and TRBJ1-3 gives the whole variable domain DAGVTQSPTHLIKTRGQQVTLRCSPKSGHDTVSWYQQALGQGPQFIFQYYEEEERQRGNFPDRFSGHQFPNYSSELNVNALLLGDSALYLCASSTRSSGNTIYFGEGSWLTVV.

About this clone: This may come from a read error, since a much larger clone is one base off. This sample also contains other DNA sequences that code for the same CDR3. CDR3 amino acids: CASSLGGTEQYF. The DNA for the CDR3 is TGTGCCAGCAGCTTAGGAGGGACCGAGCAGTACTTC. V gene TRBV13 combines with J gene TRBJ2-7; D could derive from TRBD1 or TRBD2 (5 bases each). Germline CDR1 PRHDT, CDR2 FYEKMQ (reference sequence). The CDR3 extends over 12 amino acids. The V and J ends lost 0 bases and 6 bases respectively, with 6 bases between them.